One and the same sample provided the 13 T cell receptor beta chains below, sequenced in a study of blood T cell repertoires in COVID-19. TCRdb keeps only in-frame clones here, not all; method: immunoSEQ multiplex PCR. The sample includes roughly 150,000 clones, approximately 91% of them seen just once. The sequencing sample was made of peripheral blood. Receptors originate from a man younger than 30 with COVID-19, enrolled during active disease.

The chain employs TRBV28 and TRBJ2-7; TRBD2 aligns across 8 bases. This CDR3 spans 15 amino acids. V trimming: 5 bases; J trimming: 0 bases; junction bases outside the gene matches: 6. Germline V gene data show CDR1 as MDHEN and CDR2 as SYDVKM. The chain's CDR3 is CASSGSGIYSYEQYF. The DNA for the CDR3 is TGTGCCAGCAGTGGTAGCGGGATTTACTCCTACGAGCAGTACTTC.

The chain joins TRBV5-1 to TRBJ2-7; D perhaps matches TRBD1 (6 bases). CDR1 is SGHRS and CDR2 is YFSETQ in the germline V gene. Trimming shortened V by 4 bases and J by 2 bases, and 16 bases separated the two germline ends. The CDR3 spans 15 residues. The CDR3 nucleotides are TGCGCCAGCAGCACGTCCGGGACATCCACCTACGAGCAGTACTTC. The encoded protein is CASSTSGTSTYEQYF.

The V gene is TRBV5-8, the J gene TRBJ1-6; TRBD1 agrees at 7 bases. Unmatched junction bases numbered 2, after V lost 1 base and J lost 7 bases. Germline-derived CDR1 and CDR2 are SGHTS and YDEGEE. The CDR3 length is 14 residues. In DNA form, the CDR3 reads TGTGCCAGCAGCTTGACAGGGGAAAATTCACCCCTCCACTTT. Its translation is CASSLTGENSPLHF.

This chain joins TRBV9 and TRBJ1-5; a possible D gene is TRBD1 (5 bases). Germline lookup yields CDR1 SGDLS and CDR2 YYNGEE. This CDR3 is 16 amino acids long. V shed 1 base and J shed 9 bases, with 20 bases lying between them. CDR3 sequence: CASSVYSDSNHSPQHF. CDR3 nucleotide sequence: TGTGCCAGCAGCGTATATTCAGACAGTAACCATTCGCCCCAGCATTTT.

The V call is TRBV19, the J call TRBJ1-1; 10 nucleotides agree with TRBD1. Germline V lookup: CDR1 LNHDA, CDR2 SQIVND (reference sequence). This CDR3 has 14 residues. The V segment lost 5 bases and the J segment 7 bases; nucleotides outside the gene matches: 7. CDR3 DNA: TGTGCCAGTAGTGCGGGACAGGGGTACGGTGAAGCTTTCTTT. Translated, it gives CASSAGQGYGEAFF.

The chain joins TRBV7-2 to TRBJ1-6, with a tentative D call TRBD1 (6 bases). Per the germline V gene, CDR1 is SGHTA and CDR2 is FQGNSA. V was clipped by 3 bases and J by 3 bases, with 15 bases between them. The CDR3 sequence is 17 residues long. CDR3 residues: CASSFRRGQGYNSPLHF. In nucleotides, the CDR3 is TGTGCCAGCAGCTTTCGACGGGGACAAGGCTATAATTCACCCCTCCACTTT.

The chain combines TRBV15 with TRBJ1-5, with 10 bases identical to TRBD1. J gave up 4 bases and V 1 base, and 1 base lay outside the gene matches. Per germline, CDR1 LNHNV and CDR2 YYDKDF (reference sequence). The CDR3 sequence is 15 residues long. The CDR3: CATSRGTGGNQPQHF. The DNA of the CDR3 is TGTGCCACCAGCAGAGGGACAGGGGGTAATCAGCCCCAGCATTTT.

The rearrangement links TRBV6-4 to TRBJ2-7; D perhaps matches TRBD1 (5 bases). This CDR3 has 14 residues. CDR1 is MRHNA, CDR2 SNTAGT, per germline. Trimming removed 6 bases from V and 2 bases from J, with 14 bases in between. This chain's CDR3 is CASRKGHPTYEQYF. The CDR3 DNA follows: TGTGCCAGCAGGAAAGGACACCCAACCTACGAGCAGTACTTC.

The V call is TRBV27, the J call TRBJ2-7; 9 bases are a match to TRBD2. Per germline, CDR1 MNHEY and CDR2 SMNVEV (reference sequence). The CDR3 consists of 16 residues. V was clipped by 6 bases and J by 3 bases; unmatched bases: 12. CDR3 amino acids: CASRELAGPRYYEQYF. CDR3 DNA: TGTGCCAGCAGGGAGCTAGCGGGGCCTAGATACTACGAGCAGTACTTC.

Here the CDR3 reads CASSPPGGGRANEQFF. In nucleotides, the CDR3 is TGTGCCAGCAGCCCCCCGGGCGGCGGGAGGGCCAATGAGCAGTTCTTC. This chain uses TRBV6-2 or TRBV6-3 with TRBJ2-1, with 9 bases matching TRBD2. V shed 6 bases, J shed 6 bases, and the junction held 12 bases outside the gene matches. In germline, CDR1 is MNHEY, CDR2 SVGEGT. The CDR3 is made up of 16 amino acids.

The V and J genes are TRBV18 and TRBJ2-7; TRBD1 matches at 9 bases. V lost 2 bases, J lost 4 bases, and 6 bases stayed unmatched. The CDR3 sequence is 15 residues long. Germline V gene lookup returns CDR1 KGHSH and CDR2 LQKENI. CDR3 in amino acids: CASSPAGTGNYEQYF. The DNA for the CDR3 is TGTGCCAGCTCACCAGCTGGGACAGGGAATTACGAGCAGTACTTC.

V is TRBV28 and J is TRBJ2-3, with TRBD2 matching over 7 bases. This CDR3 comprises 17 residues. Germline V gene sequence: CDR1 MDHEN, CDR2 SYDVKM. J lost 0 bases, V lost 4 bases, and 10 bases had no gene match. The DNA for the CDR3 is TGTGCCAGCAGTTGGACTCTAGCGGTTACTAGCACAGATACGCAGTATTTT. Protein: CASSWTLAVTSTDTQYF.

The chain recombines TRBV6-2 or TRBV6-3 with TRBJ2-1; possible D gene TRBD2, 5 bases. The CDR3 sequence is 17 residues long. The V end was cut by 0 bases, the J end by 0 bases, with 12 bases between. CDR1 MNHEY and CDR2 SVGEGT come from the germline V gene. The CDR3 DNA follows: TGTGCCAGCAGTTACTCGCTAGCTCCGAGCTCCTACAATGAGCAGTTCTTC. It is translated as CASSYSLAPSSYNEQFF.